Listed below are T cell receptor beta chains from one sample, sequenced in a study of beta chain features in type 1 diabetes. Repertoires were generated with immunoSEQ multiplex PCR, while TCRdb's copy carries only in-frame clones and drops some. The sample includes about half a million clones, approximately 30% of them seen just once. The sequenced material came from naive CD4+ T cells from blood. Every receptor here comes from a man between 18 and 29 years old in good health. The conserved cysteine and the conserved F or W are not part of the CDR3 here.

CDR3aa: SAEPVPYNEQF; v_gene: TRBV29-1; j_gene: TRBJ2-1
CDR3aa: ASSPVVELNYGYT; v_gene: TRBV9; j_gene: TRBJ1-2
CDR3aa: AWSFRQSTGYT; v_gene: TRBV30; j_gene: TRBJ1-2
CDR3aa: AIGPGGLETQY; v_gene: TRBV25-1; j_gene: TRBJ2-5
CDR3aa: ASSLVSSVTFSGANVLT; v_gene: TRBV5-1; j_gene: TRBJ2-6
CDR3aa: AVLKAGEDTQY; v_gene: TRBV10-3; j_gene: TRBJ2-3
CDR3aa: ASSLFTGLNTEAF; v_gene: TRBV5-6; j_gene: TRBJ1-1
CDR3aa: ASSLMGQSSYNEQF; v_gene: TRBV5-1; j_gene: TRBJ2-1
CDR3aa: ASSLAELAGAGEQF; v_gene: TRBV5-1; j_gene: TRBJ2-1
CDR3aa: ASSEDRGTYEQY; v_gene: TRBV25-1; j_gene: TRBJ2-7
CDR3aa: AWSSSGLALHGYT; v_gene: TRBV30; j_gene: TRBJ1-2
CDR3aa: ASRRQGLADTQY; v_gene: TRBV7-2; j_gene: TRBJ2-3
CDR3aa: AWIQNSGNTIY; v_gene: TRBV30; j_gene: TRBJ1-3
CDR3aa: AWVTKYEQY; v_gene: TRBV30; j_gene: TRBJ2-7
CDR3aa: ASSFDSAGGFEQF; v_gene: TRBV6-4; j_gene: TRBJ2-1
CDR3aa: AWSVPGPWQPQH; v_gene: TRBV30; j_gene: TRBJ1-5
CDR3aa: ASSGLAGGATYEQY; v_gene: TRBV7-9; j_gene: TRBJ2-7
CDR3aa: ASSPWTGPEKLF; v_gene: TRBV9; j_gene: TRBJ1-4
CDR3aa: ASRRTEDYEQY; v_gene: TRBV19; j_gene: TRBJ2-7
CDR3aa: ASSVGAGEPYNEQF; v_gene: TRBV9; j_gene: TRBJ2-1
CDR3aa: ASSPAGHSYEQY; v_gene: TRBV7-2; j_gene: TRBJ2-7
CDR3aa: ASSFSSGSYEQF; v_gene: TRBV28; j_gene: TRBJ2-1
CDR3aa: ASSPSGRETDTQY; v_gene: TRBV18; j_gene: TRBJ2-3
CDR3aa: ASSTSSGEPYEQY; v_gene: TRBV7-2; j_gene: TRBJ2-7
CDR3aa: AWSGQGAACT; v_gene: TRBV30; j_gene: TRBJ1-2
CDR3aa: ASSEGQGFTGELF; v_gene: TRBV6-1; j_gene: TRBJ2-2
CDR3aa: ASSLTDRNNEQF; v_gene: TRBV14; j_gene: TRBJ2-1
CDR3aa: ASSLEGVSYGYT; v_gene: TRBV5-4; j_gene: TRBJ1-2
CDR3aa: AWSRRTSGNGEQF; v_gene: TRBV30; j_gene: TRBJ2-1
CDR3aa: ASSLEPNTGELF; v_gene: TRBV5-1; j_gene: TRBJ2-2
CDR3aa: ASSFGPEPDTQY; v_gene: TRBV7-3; j_gene: TRBJ2-3
CDR3aa: ASSLERADTQY; v_gene: TRBV5-4; j_gene: TRBJ2-3
CDR3aa: ASSRDRGDEQY; v_gene: TRBV2; j_gene: TRBJ2-7
CDR3aa: SVEILGRANNYGYT; v_gene: TRBV29-1; j_gene: TRBJ1-2
CDR3aa: ASSQEGGYT; v_gene: TRBV4-3; j_gene: TRBJ1-2
CDR3aa: ASSEEGSGYGYT; v_gene: TRBV2; j_gene: TRBJ1-2
CDR3aa: ASSATRSGLHYEQY; v_gene: TRBV5-1; j_gene: TRBJ2-7
CDR3aa: ASTPRVAGYYNEQF; v_gene: TRBV7-8; j_gene: TRBJ2-1
CDR3aa: ASSLGDRGRDTQY; v_gene: TRBV28; j_gene: TRBJ2-3
CDR3aa: AWSEQGAHEQY; v_gene: TRBV30; j_gene: TRBJ2-7
CDR3aa: AISEPLAGGGNEQF; v_gene: TRBV10-3; j_gene: TRBJ2-1
CDR3aa: SASDRNTEAF; v_gene: TRBV29-1; j_gene: TRBJ1-1
CDR3aa: ASSGQTSAEQY; v_gene: TRBV7-2; j_gene: TRBJ2-7
CDR3aa: ASSSDRGTETQY; v_gene: TRBV7-7; j_gene: TRBJ2-5
CDR3aa: ASSFARGLGTGELF; v_gene: TRBV28; j_gene: TRBJ2-2
CDR3aa: ASSLGAFRETQY; v_gene: TRBV11-2; j_gene: TRBJ2-5
CDR3aa: AWSRTANEKLF; v_gene: TRBV30; j_gene: TRBJ1-4
CDR3aa: ASIGLAGVSDTQY; v_gene: TRBV2; j_gene: TRBJ2-3
CDR3aa: ASSGTRTDTQY; v_gene: TRBV6-1; j_gene: TRBJ2-3
CDR3aa: ASSLGQGSYNEQF; v_gene: TRBV7-2; j_gene: TRBJ2-1
CDR3aa: AWSAGVSGANVLT; v_gene: TRBV30; j_gene: TRBJ2-6
CDR3aa: ASSEARGTNKNIQY; v_gene: TRBV6-1; j_gene: TRBJ2-4
CDR3aa: ASSPRGTSRRQETQY; v_gene: TRBV7-9; j_gene: TRBJ2-5
CDR3aa: AISVGDRASYEQY; v_gene: TRBV10-3; j_gene: TRBJ2-7
CDR3aa: ASSAQWAGSGNTIY; v_gene: TRBV7-9; j_gene: TRBJ1-3
CDR3aa: ASSFSSGTDTQY; v_gene: TRBV7-2; j_gene: TRBJ2-3
CDR3aa: AWSVRTNTEAF; v_gene: TRBV30; j_gene: TRBJ1-1
CDR3aa: SAGQPGYGYT; v_gene: TRBV29-1; j_gene: TRBJ1-2
CDR3aa: AWSPRRKGNGYT; v_gene: TRBV30; j_gene: TRBJ1-2